These 10 T cell receptor beta chains were sequenced from one sample in a study of CD8+ T cells in alopecia areata. cDNA prepared by RNA extraction and subsequent reverse transcription served as the template for sequencing. The data were produced by immunoSEQ multiplex PCR, yet TCRdb's version contains in-frame clones alone and is incomplete. The table includes around 200,000 clones, 53% detected once. Treatment noted: oral pan-JAK inhibitor, 5-10 mg twice daily. The sequencing used CD8+ T cells sorted from blood, collected at week 24, from a patient treated with tofacitinib. Receptor source: a human donor with alopecia areata.

This clone was seen more than once but under ten times. V and J are TRBV6-5 and TRBJ2-5; 8 nucleotides line up with TRBD1. Germline trimming cut 5 bases from V and 5 bases from J; bases unmatched to any gene: 10. This CDR3 is built from 15 residues. Germline CDR1 and CDR2: MNHEY and SVGAGI. Written as DNA, the CDR3 is TGTGCCAGCAGTGCTCGGACAGGGAAAGGGGAGACCCAGTACTTC. Translation gives CASSARTGKGETQYF.

The V gene is TRBV7-6, the J gene TRBJ2-1, with 10 bases lining up with TRBD2. Trimming took 2 bases from V and 7 from J; bases not matched to a gene: 5. This CDR3 has 15 residues. Germline lookup yields CDR1 SGHVS and CDR2 FNYEAQ. Here the CDR3 reads CASSLRASGGNEQFF. Here the CDR3 DNA reads TGTGCCAGCAGCTTACGCGCTAGCGGGGGAAATGAGCAGTTCTTC.

V is TRBV4-1 and J is TRBJ2-7; 9 nucleotides align to TRBD1. The CDR3 extends over 15 amino acids. The germline V gene has CDR1 MGHRA and CDR2 YSYEKL. The J segment lost 2 bases and the V segment lost 4 bases, leaving 6 bases of the junction unmatched. This CDR3 is CASSLRTGETYEQYF. CDR3 bases: TGCGCCAGCAGCCTCCGGACAGGGGAGACCTACGAGCAGTACTTC.

The CDR3 here is CASSLGLVNEQFF. DNA for the CDR3: TGTGCCAGCAGCTTAGGACTAGTCAATGAGCAGTTCTTC. The V call is TRBV14, the J call TRBJ2-1, with 7 bases that match TRBD2. CDR3 length equals 13 residues. The V segment lost 5 bases and the J segment 6 bases; nucleotides outside the gene matches: 4. Germline loops: CDR1 SGHDN, CDR2 FVKESK.

This chain connects TRBV4-3 to TRBJ1-5; 8 nucleotides line up with TRBD1. The CDR3 runs 14 residues. Per germline, CDR1 LGHNA and CDR2 YSLEER. J lost 2 bases, V lost 4 bases, and 1 base had no gene match. This CDR3 reads CASSPGQGNQPQHF. The CDR3, as DNA: TGCGCCAGCAGCCCGGGACAGGGCAATCAGCCCCAGCATTTT.

The chain links TRBV11-2 to TRBJ2-1, with 9 bases aligning to TRBD1. J was trimmed by 8 bases and V by 5 bases; bases with no gene match: 4. CDR1 is SGHAT and CDR2 is FQNNGV in the germline V gene. The CDR3 is 13 residues long. CDR3 amino acids: CASSQGQGDEQFF. CDR3 coding DNA: TGTGCCAGCAGCCAGGGACAGGGAGATGAGCAGTTCTTC.

The chain couples TRBV2 to TRBJ1-5; perhaps TRBD1 as D (5 bases). Germline V gene lookup returns CDR1 SNHLY and CDR2 FYNNEI. The V end lost 7 bases, the J end lost 0 bases, and 13 bases lay between the germline ends. CDR3 length: 15 amino acids. DNA of the CDR3: TGTGCCAGCACGGGAACGACAGATAGCAATCAGCCCCAGCATTTT. Translating it yields CASTGTTDSNQPQHF.

V is TRBV12-5 and J is TRBJ1-1, with TRBD1 identical over 8 bases. V lost 0 bases and J lost 0; bases outside the gene matches: 12. The CDR3 contains 19 residues. Germline V lookup: CDR1 LGHNT, CDR2 FRNRAP. CDR3 bases: TGTGCTAGTGGTTTGGTAGGATCAGGACAGGGCCACATGAACACTGAAGCTTTCTTT. It encodes CASGLVGSGQGHMNTEAFF.

The chain is built from TRBV29-1 and TRBJ2-7; the D is unclear. The CDR3 is 13 residues long. Germline values: CDR1 SQVTM, CDR2 ANQGSEA. Trimming cost V 4 bases and J 6 bases, with 16 bases left between them. CDR3 sequence: CSVALSRPSEQYF. In DNA, the CDR3 is TGCAGCGTTGCCCTATCTCGTCCATCCGAGCAGTACTTC.

The CDR3 protein is CAWSGTVEGDEQFF. In nucleotides, the CDR3 is TGTGCCTGGTCCGGGACAGTTGAGGGGGATGAGCAGTTCTTC. The rearrangement links TRBV30 to TRBJ2-1; 7 bases line up with TRBD1. There are 14 residues in the CDR3. Unmatched junction bases numbered 12, after V lost 5 bases and J lost 8 bases. Germline CDR1 reads GTSNPN; CDR2 reads SVGIG (reference sequence). Full variable domain (remainder filled in from reference TRBV30 and TRBJ2-1): SQTIHQWPATLVQPVGSPLSLECTVEGTSNPNLYWYRQAAGRGLQLLFYSVGIGQISSEVPQNLSASRPQDRQFILSSKKLLLSDSGFYLCAWSGTVEGDEQFFGPGTRLTVL.